The text below deals with one TCR beta chain. Its specificity is unknown. One junction end disagrees with the germline gene, perhaps due to a read error. This specimen includes other DNA sequences encoding the same CDR3. The assay was immunoSEQ multiplex PCR, and TCRdb's table has in-frame clones only and misses some. The repertoire consists of around 74,000 clones, with 70% to 90% occurring once and the leading ten covering about 6%. Patients with a history of autoimmune disease or on systemic immunosuppression were excluded. The sample originates from a study of OX40 agonist ivuxolimab in advanced cancers. CDR3 length: 17 residues. Germline CDR1 SEHNR, CDR2 FQNEAQ (reference sequence). Whole-study findings and limits: Some patients who did not respond also had low normalized T-cell clonal expansion. In CD8+ T cells, expanded clones were on average more numerous than in CD4+.

The sample here was CD4+ or CD8+ T cells sorted from blood, taken in a trial of the OX40 agonist ivuxolimab. The TCR comes from an adult with an advanced solid tumor such as melanoma, head and neck, liver or kidney cancer. This chain links TRBV7-9 with TRBJ2-7, with 9 bases lining up with TRBD2. CDR3 coding DNA: TGCGCCAGCAGCCCACGCTTAGGTAGCGGGAGCTCCTACGAGCAGTACTTC. Translation gives CASSPRLGSGSSYEQYF.